The sequence of this TCR beta chain was determined in a study of neoadjuvant anti-PD-1 for oral cavity cancer. Study-wide background: Patients without progression received a fourth nivolumab dose around day 43, then surgical resection on days 50-56.

The count of this clone is one. Clones were sequenced by immunoSEQ multiplex PCR, and TCRdb holds only the in-frame ones, with some missing. The sample includes approximately 15,000 clones, about 76% of them seen just once. The V gene's germline CDR1 is SGHTA and CDR2 FQGTGA. Trimming stripped 8 bases from V and 1 base from J, with 17 bases between. The CDR3 loop spans 16 amino acids. Noted time point: after neoadjuvant nivolumab, at surgical resection. These oral cavity squamous cell carcinomas were HPV-negative and locally advanced. The input for sequencing was PBMCs, taken after nivolumab (anti-PD-1) treatment. The J gene is TRBJ2-2, the V gene TRBV7-3, with D maybe TRBD1 (6 bases). This TCR was recovered from a person between 40 and 79 years old with oral cavity squamous cell carcinoma. CDR3 residues: CASQEGGKRNTGELFF. The DNA of the CDR3 is TGTGCCAGCCAGGAAGGGGGAAAGCGGAACACCGGGGAGCTGTTTTTT.